One T cell receptor (beta chain) is described in this entry. Its target antigen remains unknown. The record has no base qualities; no much larger clone is one base away. The entry originates in a study of cytomegalovirus exposure and HLA in healthy donors (dated 2017 in TCRdb). At the level of the whole study: An earlier analysis of about 530 of the donors reported approximately 280 Gb of sequence data and 117 million unique TCR beta sequences obtained from approximately 180 million T cells. In a later genetic analysis, genome-wide SNP genotypes for about three fifths of the roughly 670 donors were used, and that subset was treated as a discovery cohort. Across approximately 420 genotyped donors of the cohort, an average of approximately 240,000 unique TCR beta nucleotide sequences per donor were sequenced, and around 20% of those sequences were non-productive. An early release that covered more than 550 HLA-typed donors contained about 290 gigabases of sequencing data and 80 million or so unique TCR sequences. To predict cytomegalovirus infection status, the study combined high-throughput TCR immunosequencing, statistical association of individual TCRs with disease status, and machine learning. The later analysis used no new phenotypic data to find candidate immune exposures, relying instead on TCR beta sequences and their occurrence across donors. An earlier analysis of about 620 of the donors applied high-throughput TCR beta sequencing to assess whether each TCR beta V gene segment acted as functional or pseudogenic. Along with the roughly 710-subject first cohort, a separate validation cohort of roughly 110 different subjects was used. The study profiled the T cell repertoires of approximately 700 subjects by immunosequencing and related them to cytomegalovirus serostatus. HLA typing included class I and class II loci at four-digit resolution. Of the roughly 400 genotyped donors, about 84% fell in the genetic ancestry cluster associated with self-reported Caucasian donors. In a later analysis, previously published TCR beta repertoires from 550 to 700 donors were re-analyzed and high-resolution HLA genotyping was added so that TCR occurrence patterns could be studied. Every repertoire in the discovery cohort had been generated on one and the same sequencing platform. Donor age, sex, ethnicity and CMV serostatus were collected together with the repertoire data. The number of donors typed differed by locus, with 629-630 for A, B, C, DRB1 and DQB1, around 500 for DQA1, 600 to 610 for DPA1, and around 460 for DPB1. About five DR-DQ haplotypes were treated as single units for association and clustering because of strong linkage in the cohort. The study aimed to test whether signatures of past pathogen exposure could be identified by cataloging public T cell receptors.

Here is what the overall study found, with its caveats: In a later analysis, HLA-associated TCR beta chains showed more clonal expansion and lower generation probabilities than non-associated chains that were equally common. A further reported finding was that TCR beta sequences accurately predicted the HLA-A and HLA-B alleles for most subjects in the first cohort. Because some donors lacked HLA typing at each locus, the association tests relied only on the typed subset. Across donors, most TCR sequences were observed very rarely, whereas some public TCRs were present in many individuals. The authors suggested that the approach could potentially be extended to other disease states and immunological phenotypes. In a later genetic analysis, fewer N-insertions in productive TCRs were reported among donors in an Asian-associated ancestry cluster than the roughly 640-donor mean. The sequencing pipeline was judged likely to have produced a cluster of highly shared sequence variants as a technical artifact. A few of the identified cytomegalovirus-associated TCR beta chains were confirmed in vitro to be specific for cytomegalovirus antigens. In an earlier analysis of around 600 of the donors, most TCR beta V segments were observed in productive rearrangements about 87% or about 30% of the time, broadly matching IMGT annotations. The presence/absence analyses assumed that sequencing depth was roughly uniform across donors, and that assumption may not be true. Specific HLA alleles were associated with 15,000 to 20,000 TCR beta sequences at a false discovery rate of 0.05 in a later analysis. The study gave a list of roughly 150 TCR beta chains associated with cytomegalovirus. Linkage disequilibrium might explain the correlated functional status among segregating V segments, but an unknown experimental factor could not be excluded. A later analysis found that TCR association rates varied across HLA loci, with DRB1 alleles showing the most associated TCRs and HLA-C alleles the fewest. In a later analysis, most CMV-associated TCR beta chains were found to appear HLA-restricted, with HLA associations seemingly driven largely by CMV exposure. A later analysis reported that several top co-occurrence clusters appeared linked to parvovirus B19, influenza, CMV and Epstein-Barr virus. Some IMGT-functional V segments, including TRBV6-2 and TRBV6-3, could not be told apart with the 87-base-pair reads, so those segments were excluded. The earlier analysis of approximately 590 of the donors excluded seventeen rarely observed V segments, including chromosome 9 orphons, because counts were too low. CMV serostatus was the only immune exposure information available for the cohort. Assigning TCR associations to individual alleles was difficult when HLA alleles, especially DR and DQ, strongly co-occurred. An association between a missense DCLRE1C variant and V-gene and J-gene trimming of TCR beta chains was found in a later genetic analysis and replicated in an independent cohort. The classifier was reported to diagnose cytomegalovirus status with high specificity and sensitivity in both the original cohort and the validation cohort. This cohort had only TCR beta chains sequenced, and the lack of alpha or paired-chain data limited which features could be detected.

In total, 600 or so healthy bone marrow donors made up the cohort. At the time of sampling, every cohort member was nominally healthy, though immune exposures that went unrecorded were likely present. The donor was CMV seronegative and belonged to the group of under 400 seronegative cohort members. Each donor provided a peripheral blood sample, and peripheral blood mononuclear cells were used for TCR beta sequencing. The Qiagen DNeasy Blood Extraction Kit was used to extract genomic DNA from the blood cell samples. Library construction relied on the immunoSEQ multiplex PCR assay. For the multiplex PCR, a mixture combining 60 forward primers for TCR Vbeta segments and 13 reverse primers for TCR Jbeta segments was used. Amplification of the CDR3 region of rearranged TCR beta genes was performed with a multiplex PCR assay on genomic DNA. The amplified TCR beta libraries were sequenced on the Illumina HiSeq System as 87-base-pair reads. On the study's bioinformatics: In a later analysis, tens of millions of unique TCR beta chains were counted across the approximately 670 repertoires, and roughly 10 million of these chains were shared by at least two donors. Raw reads were error-corrected and collapsed into unique sequences with a nearest-neighbor algorithm that merged closely related sequences to remove PCR and sequencing errors. V, D and J gene segments were assigned by aligning CDR3 sequences to IMGT reference sequences. For a sequence to be retained, a match of at least six nucleotides to both a V gene segment and a J gene segment was required. A rearrangement was called productive if the CDR3 had no stop codons and remained in frame with V and J, and every other rearrangement was called non-productive. CDR3 was defined by IMGT convention, running from the second conserved V-encoded cysteine to the conserved J-encoded phenylalanine. The earlier analysis of about 610 of the donors excluded any sequence lacking an unambiguous match to a single V gene segment. In an earlier analysis of approximately 590 of the donors, a V segment was called functional when productive rearrangements were above 56.7%, and segregating when the standard deviation between donors exceeded 5%. A statistical classification framework was built for diagnosing cytomegalovirus status from the catalog of TCR beta chain sequences. In a later analysis, TCR nucleotide sequences were compared against IMGT/GENE-DB human TR gene sequences so that V and J genes could be assigned. In a later analysis, CDR3 sequences and most-parsimonious VDJ recombination scenarios were assigned using the TCRdist pipeline. In a later analysis, each TCR beta chain was defined by its CDR3 amino acid sequence together with its V-gene family, and reads without a unique V-gene family were excluded. To address suspected cross-contamination and a sequencing artifact, a later analysis removed roughly 640 highly shared, low-generation-probability nucleotide sequences. In a later analysis, a clonal expansion index for each public chain was calculated from normalized within-repertoire ranks of inferred template counts. In a later analysis, generation probabilities were computed with a VDJ recombination model fitted to out-of-frame rearrangements, and the resulting probabilities were checked against IGoR. In a later analysis, hypergeometric tests were used to score TCR-TCR, TCR-HLA and TCR-CMV co-occurrence, with a repertoire-size bias correction applied to TCR pairs. In a later analysis, false discovery rates were estimated by permuting HLA or CMV assignments 20 times. A later analysis grouped co-occurring TCRs with DBSCAN, adding TCRdist sequence similarity when clustering within HLA-allele-positive subsets. For co-occurrence clustering, repertoires with fewer than 30,000 or more than 120,000 public chains were excluded, along with five repertoires with anomalous nucleotide sharing. TCRdb limited this immuneACCESS table to in-frame rearrangements with V and J called. A share of clones is missing; checked studies link under half to unresolved V genes, and the rest is unexplained. V, J and clone size are taken as reported in that table, and D and trimming were inferred from the DNA itself. Recorded for this sample are some 200,000 clones; approximately 83% of them occurred a single time. Together, the top ten hold 1.4% of the sample.

Per the germline V gene, MDHEN is the CDR1 and SYDVKM is the CDR2. From the cysteine through the phenylalanine, the CDR3 covers 14 amino acids. Only the CDR3 region is kept as DNA, spanning 42 bases read in frame from base 1. A distance of 10 bases separates the germline ends of V and J, which lose 6 bases and 2 bases respectively. The sample was PBMCs. The clonotype was recovered from a girl aged 5-17 years in good health and CMV-seronegative. Rearrangement joined TRBV28 to TRBJ2-2; the D gene is perhaps TRBD1, from 6 matching bases. Here is the DNA: TGTGCCAGCAGGGGGGCCACCAACACCGGGGAGCTGTTTTTT. Translated, it gives CASRGATNTGELFF. The entire variable domain, with the stretches around the CDR3 drawn from the reference TRBV28 and TRBJ2-2 proteins, is DVKVTQSSRYLVKRTGEKVFLECVQDMDHENMFWYRQDPGLGLRLIYFSYDVKMKEKGDIPEGYSVSREKKERFSLILESASTNQTSMYLCASRGATNTGELFFGEGSRLTVL.